Listed below are T cell receptor beta chains from one sample, sequenced in a study of blood T cell repertoires in COVID-19. The assay was immunoSEQ multiplex PCR, and TCRdb's table has in-frame clones only and misses some. The repertoire holds over 65,000 clones, with about 90% as singletons. The specimen was peripheral blood. The receptors originated from a human donor in a cohort sampled during active COVID-19. Both conserved end residues are part of each CDR3. The D gene is left open where the match is weak. Expanded clones get a size class; other rows say once, few or many, or leave the size out.

v_call	d_call	j_call	clone_size	cdr3_aa	cdr3_nt
TRBV23-1	-	TRBJ1-5	-	CASSVTPGPPSGRGGNQPQHF	TGCGCCAGCAGCGTTACCCCGGGACCCCCCTCGGGGCGCGGGGGCAATCAGCCCCAGCATTTT
TRBV5-4	TRBD1	TRBJ1-1	-	CASSVPGQEAFF	TGTGCCAGCAGCGTCCCGGGACAGGAAGCTTTCTTT
TRBV9	-	TRBJ2-3	-	CASSLSTDTQYF	TGTGCCAGCAGTCTTAGCACAGATACGCAGTATTTT
TRBV30	TRBD1	TRBJ1-2	-	CAWSVLRTGGGGYTF	TGTGCCTGGAGTGTACTACGGACAGGGGGTGGAGGCTACACCTTC
TRBV7-2	TRBD1	TRBJ1-4	-	CASSPRQGTITNEKLFF	TGTGCCAGCAGCCCACGACAGGGAACGATAACTAATGAAAAACTGTTTTTT
TRBV28	TRBD1	TRBJ1-3	-	CASTEGAWGNTIYF	TGTGCCAGCACCGAGGGGGCTTGGGGGAACACCATATATTTT
TRBV6-5	TRBD1	TRBJ1-1	-	CASSSTGGYEAFF	TGTGCCAGCAGTTCTACAGGGGGGTATGAAGCTTTCTTT
TRBV10-3	TRBD1	TRBJ1-2	-	CAISNRGRTYGYTF	TGTGCCATCAGTAACAGGGGGCGTACGTATGGCTACACCTTC
TRBV5-6	TRBD1	TRBJ2-7	-	CASSHWTGGRYEQYF	TGTGCCAGCAGCCATTGGACAGGGGGCAGGTACGAGCAGTACTTC
TRBV7-6	TRBD1	TRBJ2-2	-	CASSSGQGLLSGELFF	TGTGCCAGCAGCTCAGGACAGGGGTTGTTATCCGGGGAGCTGTTTTTT
TRBV19	TRBD2	TRBJ2-1	-	CASSIMAGHGGNEQFF	TGTGCCAGTAGTATTATGGCAGGACACGGGGGGAATGAGCAGTTCTTC
TRBV25-1	-	TRBJ2-3	-	CASSYGLSATGNTDTQYF	TGTGCCAGCAGTTATGGCCTAAGTGCGACTGGTAACACAGATACGCAGTATTTT
TRBV10-1	TRBD1	TRBJ1-2	-	CASSGTGGWGYTF	TGCGCCAGCAGCGGAACAGGGGGCTGGGGCTACACCTTC
TRBV5-1	TRBD1	TRBJ2-2	-	CASSSGQANTGELFF	TGCGCCAGCAGCTCCGGACAGGCGAACACCGGGGAGCTGTTTTTT
TRBV25-1	TRBD1	TRBJ1-6	-	CASSADRGTRSPLHF	TGTGCCAGCAGTGCGGACAGGGGTACTAGGTCACCCCTCCACTTT
TRBV13	TRBD2	TRBJ2-1	-	CASSLDPLAGGTEQFF	TGTGCCAGCAGCTTAGACCCACTAGCGGGGGGAACTGAGCAGTTCTTC
TRBV5-5	-	TRBJ1-2	once	CASSRGEGSRYTF	TGTGCCAGCAGCCGTGGGGAGGGTAGCCGCTACACCTTC
TRBV19	-	TRBJ2-2	-	CASRIEGRRTGELFF	TGTGCCAGTAGGATAGAGGGGAGGCGGACCGGGGAGCTGTTTTTT
TRBV7-2	-	TRBJ2-5	once	CASSQLSLGQTQETQYF	TGTGCCAGCAGCCAGCTTTCGTTGGGGCAGACCCAAGAGACCCAGTACTTC
TRBV5-8	TRBD1	TRBJ1-2	few	CASSLALRTGAGYTF	TGTGCCAGCAGCTTGGCTCTCAGGACAGGGGCTGGCTACACCTTC
TRBV27	-	TRBJ2-7	-	CASSLKGHPSHEQYF	TGTGCCAGCAGTTTAAAAGGACATCCATCCCACGAGCAGTACTTC
TRBV21-1	-	TRBJ1-2	once	CASSKAHKAGQGTDYGYTF	TGTGCCAGCAGCAAAGCGCACAAAGCGGGACAGGGGACGGACTATGGCTACACCTTC
TRBV11-3	-	TRBJ2-2	few	CASSLGGENTGELFF	TGTGCCAGCAGCTTAGGCGGGGAGAACACCGGGGAGCTGTTTTTT
TRBV9	-	TRBJ2-6	-	CASSVPHRFSGANVLTF	TGTGCCAGCAGCGTGCCCCACAGGTTCTCTGGGGCCAACGTCCTGACTTTC
TRBV5-6	-	TRBJ1-1	-	CASSFGMGTEAFF	TGTGCCAGCAGCTTCGGGATGGGGACTGAAGCTTTCTTT
TRBV6-5	-	TRBJ1-6	-	CASRDIQGYNSPLHF	TGTGCCAGCAGGGACATCCAGGGTTATAATTCACCCCTCCACTTT
TRBV9	-	TRBJ2-7	-	CASSVGRGAEQYF	TGTGCCAGCAGCGTAGGCCGGGGTGCCGAGCAGTACTTC
TRBV5-4	TRBD1	TRBJ2-2	-	CASSLAGQGAGELFF	TGTGCCAGCAGCTTGGCTGGACAGGGGGCCGGGGAGCTGTTTTTT
TRBV4-3	TRBD2	TRBJ2-1	-	CASSDTSGGNNEQFF	TGCGCCAGCAGCGATACTAGCGGGGGGAACAATGAGCAGTTCTTC
TRBV28	-	TRBJ2-7	-	CASSPHQDSSYEQYF	TGTGCCAGCAGTCCACACCAGGACAGCTCCTACGAGCAGTACTTC
TRBV5-1	TRBD1	TRBJ1-1	-	CASSLDVRTGGTEAFF	TGCGCCAGCAGCTTGGATGTCCGGACAGGGGGCACTGAAGCTTTCTTT
TRBV19	TRBD1	TRBJ1-4	-	CASSTQPRQGTTNEKLFF	TGTGCCAGTAGTACCCAACCGCGACAGGGGACGACTAATGAAAAACTGTTTTTT
TRBV19	TRBD1	TRBJ2-1	-	CASSPRGARTGAGRSYNEQFF	TGTGCCAGTAGTCCACGAGGGGCGCGGACAGGGGCCGGACGAAGCTACAATGAGCAGTTCTTC
TRBV25-1	TRBD1	TRBJ1-2	-	CASSESLDRVPANYGYTF	TGTGCCAGCAGTGAGTCTTTGGACAGGGTGCCCGCTAACTATGGCTACACCTTC
TRBV5-4	-	TRBJ2-3	-	CASSSAGGSTDTQYF	TGTGCCAGCAGCTCCGCGGGCGGAAGCACAGATACGCAGTATTTT
TRBV5-1	TRBD1	TRBJ1-6	-	CASSDRGDNSPLHF	TGCGCCAGCAGCGACAGGGGGGATAATTCACCCCTCCACTTT
TRBV24-1	TRBD1	TRBJ2-1	-	CATSTGTGGKDEQFF	TGTGCCACCAGTACCGGGACAGGGGGTAAGGATGAGCAGTTCTTC
TRBV5-1	TRBD2	TRBJ2-1	-	CASTATGGANNEQFF	TGCGCCAGCACCGCGACCGGGGGGGCCAACAATGAGCAGTTCTTC
TRBV5-5	TRBD1	TRBJ1-2	-	CASSSIRQGGGYTF	TGTGCCAGCAGCTCCATTAGACAGGGAGGTGGCTACACCTTC
TRBV27	TRBD2	TRBJ2-1	-	CASSLRFLAGTSGIIYNEQFF	TGTGCCAGCAGTTTAAGGTTCCTAGCGGGGACTAGTGGGATCATATACAATGAGCAGTTCTTC
TRBV27	-	TRBJ2-3	-	CASSLLEPTDTQYF	TGTGCCAGCAGTTTATTGGAGCCCACAGATACGCAGTATTTT
TRBV18	TRBD2	TRBJ2-3	-	CASSPLAGGQDTQYF	TGTGCCAGCTCACCACTAGCGGGGGGGCAGGATACGCAGTATTTT
TRBV11-2	TRBD2	TRBJ2-3	-	CASSLDVSGGSTDTQYF	TGTGCCAGCAGCTTAGATGTCAGCGGGGGTAGCACAGATACGCAGTATTTT
TRBV30	-	TRBJ1-3	-	CAWSHKQVSGNTIYF	TGTGCCTGGAGTCATAAACAGGTTTCTGGAAACACCATATATTTT
TRBV5-1	-	TRBJ2-7	once	CASSLSLGQYYGQYF	TGCGCCAGCAGCTTGAGTTTGGGGCAGTACTACGGGCAGTACTTC
TRBV5-1	-	TRBJ2-6	-	CASSLVAGSSGANVLTF	TGCGCCAGCAGCTTGGTCGCCGGGAGCTCTGGGGCCAACGTCCTGACTTTC
TRBV9	-	TRBJ2-5	-	CASSLNGGRETQYF	TGTGCCAGCAGCTTAAACGGGGGACGAGAGACCCAGTACTTC
TRBV30	-	TRBJ1-4	-	CAWRTGGREKLFF	TGTGCCTGGAGAACCGGGGGGCGTGAAAAACTGTTTTTT
TRBV4-3	TRBD2	TRBJ2-3	-	CASSQRASGATDTQYF	TGCGCCAGCAGCCAAAGGGCTAGCGGGGCTACAGATACGCAGTATTTT
TRBV7-3	-	TRBJ2-7	few	CASSPGLFYEQYF	TGTGCCAGCAGCCCGGGACTTTTCTACGAGCAGTACTTC